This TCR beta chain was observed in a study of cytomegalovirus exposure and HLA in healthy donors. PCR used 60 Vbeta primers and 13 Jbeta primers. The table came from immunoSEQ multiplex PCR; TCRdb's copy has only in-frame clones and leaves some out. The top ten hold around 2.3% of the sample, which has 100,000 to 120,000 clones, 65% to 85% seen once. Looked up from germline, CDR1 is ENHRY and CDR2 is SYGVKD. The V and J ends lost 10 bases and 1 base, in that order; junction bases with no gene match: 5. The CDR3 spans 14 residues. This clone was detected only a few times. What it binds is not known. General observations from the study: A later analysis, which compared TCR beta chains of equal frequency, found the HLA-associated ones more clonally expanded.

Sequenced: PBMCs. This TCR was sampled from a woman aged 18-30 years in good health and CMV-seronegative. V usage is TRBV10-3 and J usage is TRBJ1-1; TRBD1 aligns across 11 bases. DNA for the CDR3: TGTGCCACAGGGACAGGGGGGACGAACACTGAAGCTTTCTTT. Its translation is CATGTGGTNTEAFF.